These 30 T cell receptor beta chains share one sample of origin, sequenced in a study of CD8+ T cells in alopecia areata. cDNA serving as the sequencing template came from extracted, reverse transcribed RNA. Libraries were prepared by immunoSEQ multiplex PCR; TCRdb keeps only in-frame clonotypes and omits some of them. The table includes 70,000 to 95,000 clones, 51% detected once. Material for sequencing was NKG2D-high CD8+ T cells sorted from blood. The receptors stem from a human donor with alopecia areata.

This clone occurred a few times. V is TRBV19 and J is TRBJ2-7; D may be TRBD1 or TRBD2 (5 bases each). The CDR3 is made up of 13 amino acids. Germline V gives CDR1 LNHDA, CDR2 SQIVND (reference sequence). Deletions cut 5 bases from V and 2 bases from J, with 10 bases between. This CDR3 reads CASSPGRAYEQYF. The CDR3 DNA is TGTGCCAGTAGTCCGGGACGGGCCTACGAGCAGTACTTC.

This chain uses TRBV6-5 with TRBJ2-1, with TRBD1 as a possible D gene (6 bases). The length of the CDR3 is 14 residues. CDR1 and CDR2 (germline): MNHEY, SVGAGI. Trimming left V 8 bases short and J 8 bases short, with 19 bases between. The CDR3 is CASGPQGARDEQFF. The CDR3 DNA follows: TGTGCCAGCGGCCCACAGGGCGCCAGGGATGAGCAGTTCTTC.

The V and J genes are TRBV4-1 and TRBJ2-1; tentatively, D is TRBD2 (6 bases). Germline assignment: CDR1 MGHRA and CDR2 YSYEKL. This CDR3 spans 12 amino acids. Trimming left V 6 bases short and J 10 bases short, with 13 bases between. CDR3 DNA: TGCGCCAGCAGTCGATTCAGCGGGGAGCAGTTCTTC. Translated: CASSRFSGEQFF.

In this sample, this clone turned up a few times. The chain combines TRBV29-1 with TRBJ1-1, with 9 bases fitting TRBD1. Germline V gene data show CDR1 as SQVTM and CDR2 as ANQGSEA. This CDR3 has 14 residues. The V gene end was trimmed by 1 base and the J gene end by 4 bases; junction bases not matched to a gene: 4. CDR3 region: CSVEAWDRVTEAFF. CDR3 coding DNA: TGCAGCGTTGAAGCTTGGGACAGGGTCACTGAAGCTTTCTTT.

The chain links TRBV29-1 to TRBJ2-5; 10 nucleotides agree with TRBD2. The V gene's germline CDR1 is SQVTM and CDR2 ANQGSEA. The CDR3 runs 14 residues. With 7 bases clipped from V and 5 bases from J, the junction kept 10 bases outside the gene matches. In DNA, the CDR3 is TGCAGCGGGGGGTCGAGCGGGAGGGCGGAGACCCAGTACTTC. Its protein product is CSGGSSGRAETQYF. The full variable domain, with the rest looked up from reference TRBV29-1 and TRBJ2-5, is SAVISQKPSRDICQRGTSLTIQCQVDSQVTMMFWYRQQPGQSLTLIATANQGSEATYESGFVIDKFPISRPNLTFSTLTVSNMSPEDSSIYLCSGGSSGRAETQYFGPGTRLLVL.

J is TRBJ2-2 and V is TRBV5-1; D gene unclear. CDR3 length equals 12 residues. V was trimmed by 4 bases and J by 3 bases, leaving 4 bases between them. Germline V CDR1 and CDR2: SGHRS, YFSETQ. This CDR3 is CASSGYTGELFF. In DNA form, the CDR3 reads TGCGCCAGCAGCGGCTACACCGGGGAGCTGTTTTTT.

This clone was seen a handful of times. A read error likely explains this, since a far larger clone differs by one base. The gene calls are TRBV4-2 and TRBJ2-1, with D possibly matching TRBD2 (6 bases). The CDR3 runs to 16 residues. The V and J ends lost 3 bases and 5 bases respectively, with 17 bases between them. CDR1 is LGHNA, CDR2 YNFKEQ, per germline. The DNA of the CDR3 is TGTGCCAGCAGCCAGGTCACAAGGGACTCTAACAATGAGCAGTTCTTC. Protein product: CASSQVTRDSNNEQFF.

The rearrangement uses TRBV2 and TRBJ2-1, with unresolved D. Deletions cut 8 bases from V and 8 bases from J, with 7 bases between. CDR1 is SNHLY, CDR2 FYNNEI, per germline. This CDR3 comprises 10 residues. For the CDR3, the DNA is TGTGCCAGCGGAAAATATGAGCAGTTCTTC. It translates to CASGKYEQFF.

The CDR3 region is CCGQGGEKLFF. CDR3 coding DNA: TGCTGTGGACAGGGCGGCGAAAAACTGTTTTTT. This sequence joins TRBV29-1 and TRBJ1-4; 8 bases map to TRBD1. Germline V gene lookup returns CDR1 SQVTM and CDR2 ANQGSEA. This CDR3 contains 11 residues. Full variable domain (missing parts from reference TRBV29-1 and TRBJ1-4): SAVISQKPSRDICQRGTSLTIQCQVDSQVTMMFWYRQQPGQSLTLIATANQGSEATYESGFVIDKFPISRPNLTFSTLTVSNMSPEDSSIYLCCGQGGEKLFFGSGTQLSVL.

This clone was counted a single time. In DNA form, the CDR3 reads TGTGCCAGCAGCCCGGCTTCGAGGGGGTTCTCCTACGAGCAGTACTTC. Its translation is CASSPASRGFSYEQYF. The rearrangement links TRBV2 to TRBJ2-7; D perhaps matches TRBD1 (6 bases). This CDR3 region has 16 residues. V was clipped by 6 bases and J by 0 bases, with 18 bases between them. Germline loops: CDR1 SNHLY, CDR2 FYNNEI.

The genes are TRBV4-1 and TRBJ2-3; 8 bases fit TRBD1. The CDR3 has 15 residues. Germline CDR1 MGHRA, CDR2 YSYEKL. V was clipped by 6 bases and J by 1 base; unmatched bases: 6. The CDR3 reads CASRQDRVGTDTQYF. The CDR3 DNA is TGCGCCAGCAGACAGGACAGGGTTGGCACAGATACGCAGTATTTT.

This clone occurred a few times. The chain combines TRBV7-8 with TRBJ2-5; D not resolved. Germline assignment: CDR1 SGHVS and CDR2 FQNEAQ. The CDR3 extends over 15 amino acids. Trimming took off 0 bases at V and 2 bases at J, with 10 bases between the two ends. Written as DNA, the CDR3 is TGTGCCAGCAGCTTAGCTCTATACCTACAAGAGACCCAGTACTTC. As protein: CASSLALYLQETQYF. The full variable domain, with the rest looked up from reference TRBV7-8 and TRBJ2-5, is GAGVSQSPRYKVAKRGQDVALRCDPISGHVSLFWYQQALGQGPEFLTYFQNEAQLDKSGLPSDRFFAERPEGSVSTLKIQRTQQEDSAVYLCASSLALYLQETQYFGPGTRLLVL.

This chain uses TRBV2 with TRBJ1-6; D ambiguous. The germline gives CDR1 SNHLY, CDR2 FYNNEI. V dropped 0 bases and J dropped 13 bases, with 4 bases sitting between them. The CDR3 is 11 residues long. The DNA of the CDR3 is TGTGCCAGCAGTGAAGCTGGTCCCCTCCACTTT. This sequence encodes CASSEAGPLHF.

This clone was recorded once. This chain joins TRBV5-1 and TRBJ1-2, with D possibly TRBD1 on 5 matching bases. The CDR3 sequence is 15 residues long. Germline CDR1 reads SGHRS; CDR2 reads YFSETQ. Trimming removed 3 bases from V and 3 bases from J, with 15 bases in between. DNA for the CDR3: TGCGCCAGCAGCTCAATCTTCCAGGGTGACTATGGCTACACCTTC. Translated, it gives CASSSIFQGDYGYTF.

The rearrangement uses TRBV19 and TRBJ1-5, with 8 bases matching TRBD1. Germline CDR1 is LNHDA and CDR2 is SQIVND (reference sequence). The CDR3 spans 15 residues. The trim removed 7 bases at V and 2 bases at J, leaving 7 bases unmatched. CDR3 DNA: TGTGCCAGTACCCTTGGACAGGGAGGCAATCAGCCCCAGCATTTT. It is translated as CASTLGQGGNQPQHF.

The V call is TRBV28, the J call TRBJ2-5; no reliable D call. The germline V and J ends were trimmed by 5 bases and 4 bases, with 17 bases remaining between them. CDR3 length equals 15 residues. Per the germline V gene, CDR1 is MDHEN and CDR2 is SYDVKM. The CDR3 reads CASSPEVRAIETQYF. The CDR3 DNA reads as TGTGCCAGCAGTCCCGAGGTTAGAGCGATAGAGACCCAGTACTTC.

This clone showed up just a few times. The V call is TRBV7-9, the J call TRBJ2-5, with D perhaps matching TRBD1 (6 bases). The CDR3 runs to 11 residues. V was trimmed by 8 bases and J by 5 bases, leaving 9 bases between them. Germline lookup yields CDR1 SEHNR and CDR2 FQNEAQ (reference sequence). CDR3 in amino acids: CASSRGETQYF. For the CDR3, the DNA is TGTGCCAGCTCGAGGGGGGAGACCCAGTACTTC.

The CDR3 DNA reads as TGTGCCAGCAGCCAATCAGAGGGGATAAGACACTACGAGCAGTACTTC. Translating it yields CASSQSEGIRHYEQYF. V usage is TRBV16 and J usage is TRBJ2-7; D possibly matches TRBD1 or TRBD2 (5 bases each). Trimming took 0 bases from V and 3 from J, leaving 15 bases between them. The CDR3 runs to 16 residues. Germline values: CDR1 KGHSY, CDR2 FQNENV.

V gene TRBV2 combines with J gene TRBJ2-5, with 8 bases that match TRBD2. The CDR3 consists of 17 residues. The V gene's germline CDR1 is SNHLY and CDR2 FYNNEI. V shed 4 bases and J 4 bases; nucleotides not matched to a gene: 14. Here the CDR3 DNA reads TGTGCCAGCAGTGTATCCCGAGAAGCGGGAGCAAGAGAGACCCAGTACTTC. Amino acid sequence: CASSVSREAGARETQYF. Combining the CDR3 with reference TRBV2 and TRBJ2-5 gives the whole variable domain EPEVTQTPSHQVTQMGQEVILRCVPISNHLYFYWYRQILGQKVEFLVSFYNNEISEKSEIFDDQFSVERPDGSNFTLKIRSTKLEDSAMYFCASSVSREAGARETQYFGPGTRLLVL.

CDR3 in amino acids: CASSVGGSYNEQFF. The CDR3 nucleotides read TGTGCCAGCAGCGTAGGCGGCTCCTACAATGAGCAGTTCTTC. V gene TRBV9 combines with J gene TRBJ2-1; D is unclear. V lost 0 bases and J lost 0, with 4 bases in between. This CDR3 contains 14 residues. Per the germline V gene, CDR1 is SGDLS and CDR2 is YYNGEE.

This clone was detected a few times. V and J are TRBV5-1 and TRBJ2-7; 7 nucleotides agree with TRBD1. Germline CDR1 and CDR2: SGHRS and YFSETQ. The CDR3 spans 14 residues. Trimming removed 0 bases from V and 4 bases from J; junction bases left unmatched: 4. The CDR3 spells CASSLAGGRYEQYF. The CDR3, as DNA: TGCGCCAGCAGCTTGGCAGGGGGTCGATACGAGCAGTACTTC.

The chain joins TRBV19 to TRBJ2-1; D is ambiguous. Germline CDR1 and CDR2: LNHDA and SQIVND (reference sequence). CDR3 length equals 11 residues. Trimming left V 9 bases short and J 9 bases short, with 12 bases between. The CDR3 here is CASGQDVEQFF. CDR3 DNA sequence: TGTGCCAGCGGGCAGGACGTTGAGCAGTTCTTC. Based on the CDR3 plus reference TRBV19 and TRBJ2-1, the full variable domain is DGGITQSPKYLFRKEGQNVTLSCEQNLNHDAMYWYRQDPGQGLRLIYYSQIVNDFQKGDIAEGYSVSREKKESFPLTVTSAQKNPTAFYLCASGQDVEQFFGPGTRLTVL.

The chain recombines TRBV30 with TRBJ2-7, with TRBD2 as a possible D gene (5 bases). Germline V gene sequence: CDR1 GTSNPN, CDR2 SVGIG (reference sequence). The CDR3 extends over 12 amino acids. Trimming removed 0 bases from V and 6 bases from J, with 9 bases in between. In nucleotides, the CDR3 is TGTGCCTGGAGTGTATACGGGATCGAGCAGTACTTC. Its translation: CAWSVYGIEQYF.

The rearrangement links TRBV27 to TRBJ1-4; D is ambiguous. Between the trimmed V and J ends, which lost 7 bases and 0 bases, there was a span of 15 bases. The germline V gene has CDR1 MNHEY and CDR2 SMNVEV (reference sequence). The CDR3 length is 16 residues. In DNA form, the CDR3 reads TGTGCCAGCATGCGACTCACCTTTGCAACTAATGAAAAACTGTTTTTT. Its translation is CASMRLTFATNEKLFF.

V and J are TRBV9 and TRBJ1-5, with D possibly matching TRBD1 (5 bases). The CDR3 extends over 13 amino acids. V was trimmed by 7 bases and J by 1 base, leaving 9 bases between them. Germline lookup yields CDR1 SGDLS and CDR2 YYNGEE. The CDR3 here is CASGGDSNQPQHF. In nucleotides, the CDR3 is TGTGCCAGCGGCGGGGACAGCAATCAGCCCCAGCATTTT.

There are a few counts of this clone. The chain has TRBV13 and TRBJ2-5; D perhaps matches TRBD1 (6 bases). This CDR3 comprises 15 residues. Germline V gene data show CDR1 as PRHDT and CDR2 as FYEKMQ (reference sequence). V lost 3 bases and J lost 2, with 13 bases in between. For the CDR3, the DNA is TGTGCCAGCAGCTTGACAGGCCAGGGGCAAGAGACCCAGTACTTC. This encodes CASSLTGQGQETQYF.

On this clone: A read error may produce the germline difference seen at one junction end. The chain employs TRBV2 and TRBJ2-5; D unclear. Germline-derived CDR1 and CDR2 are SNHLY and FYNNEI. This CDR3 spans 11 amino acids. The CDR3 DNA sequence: TGCGGAAGTTCCGCCGGGGAGACCCAGTACTTC. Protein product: CGSSAGETQYF.

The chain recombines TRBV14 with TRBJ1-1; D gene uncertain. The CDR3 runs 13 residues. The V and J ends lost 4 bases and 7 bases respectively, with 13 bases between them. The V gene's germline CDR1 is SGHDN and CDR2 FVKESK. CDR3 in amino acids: CASSLLGTSEAFF. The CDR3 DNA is TGTGCCAGCAGCCTCCTGGGAACGAGTGAAGCTTTCTTT.

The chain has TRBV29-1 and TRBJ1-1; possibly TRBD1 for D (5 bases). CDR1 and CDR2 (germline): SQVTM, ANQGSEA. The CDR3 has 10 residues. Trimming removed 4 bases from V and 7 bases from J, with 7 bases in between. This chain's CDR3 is CSVAGGEAFF. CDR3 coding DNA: TGCAGCGTTGCCGGGGGTGAAGCTTTCTTT.

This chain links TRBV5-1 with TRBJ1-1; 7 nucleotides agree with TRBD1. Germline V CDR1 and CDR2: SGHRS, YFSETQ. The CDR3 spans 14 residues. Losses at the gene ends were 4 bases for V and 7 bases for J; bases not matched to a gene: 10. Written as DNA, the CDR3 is TGCGCCAGCAGCCTCGGGACAGACCATCATGAAGCTTTCTTT. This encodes CASSLGTDHHEAFF.